This entry lists 27 T cell receptor beta chains sequenced from one sample in a study of CD8 T cells in Susac syndrome (dated by TCRdb to about 2019). Library preparation was by the immunoSEQ multiplex PCR assay. RNA was extracted using the RNeasy kit, and roughly 0.5 to 1 microgram was reverse transcribed with random hexamers. TCRdb ran its own pipeline on the public reads, namely fastp trimming at Q25 and MiXCR clone calling, and kept in-frame beta chains. Each CDR3 protein appears once, grouped with its most common genes and DNA. Present in this sample are about 66,000 distinct CDR3 sequences, approximately 93% of which were seen just once. Roughly 0.55% of the sample is in the top ten clones. The specimen was CD8+ T cells from PBMCs. The receptors stem from a human donor with multiple sclerosis.

V is TRBV29-1 and J is TRBJ1-2; tentatively, D is TRBD1 (5 bases). Trimming stripped 6 bases from V and 3 bases from J, with 20 bases between. The germline V gene has CDR1 SQVTM and CDR2 ANQGSEA. CDR3 length: 15 amino acids. CDR3 in DNA: TGCAGCGTATCGGGACCCGATCAGTTCGACTATGGCTACACCTTC. Translation gives CSVSGPDQFDYGYTF.

The genes are TRBV19 and TRBJ2-7, with D maybe TRBD2 (5 bases). Trimming took off 0 bases at V and 4 bases at J, with 13 bases between the two ends. CDR1 LNHDA and CDR2 SQIVND come from the germline V gene (reference sequence). The CDR3 is 15 amino acids. DNA for the CDR3: TGTGCCAGTAGTATAGATGTCCGGGATGCGTACGAGCAGTACTTC. Protein product: CASSIDVRDAYEQYF.

The rearrangement links TRBV14 to TRBJ2-5, with 11 bases that match TRBD1. Germline V gene lookup returns CDR1 SGHDN and CDR2 FVKESK. V was pared by 4 bases and J by 5 bases, with 6 bases of the junction left unmatched. This CDR3 is 15 amino acids long. The CDR3 spells CASSPRTGGSETQYF. The CDR3, as DNA: TGTGCCAGCAGCCCCAGGACAGGGGGCTCCGAGACCCAGTACTTC.

V gene TRBV6-6 combines with J gene TRBJ1-5; D unclear. The CDR3 spans 13 residues. Germline CDR1 MNHNY, CDR2 SVGAGI (reference sequence). V lost 5 bases and J 9 bases, leaving 14 bases between the germline ends. For the CDR3, the DNA is TGTGCCAGCAGTGCGCAGGAGAGCGCGCCCCAGCATTTT. It is translated as CASSAQESAPQHF.

CDR3 nucleotides: TGCAGTGCTAGAGATATGAGGGGGCCCTCCTACGAGCAGTACTTC. The encoded protein is CSARDMRGPSYEQYF. The gene calls are TRBV20-1 and TRBJ2-7; TRBD1 agrees at 7 bases. The CDR3 is 15 amino acids. Germline V gives CDR1 DFQATT, CDR2 SNEGSKA (reference sequence). With V trimmed by 0 bases and J by 0 bases, 5 bases remained unmatched.

The J gene is TRBJ1-1, the V gene TRBV3-1; a possible D gene is TRBD1 (5 bases). V was shortened by 4 bases and J by 5 bases, with 14 bases between the two germline ends. Germline V gene data show CDR1 as LGHDT and CDR2 as YNNKEL (reference sequence). This CDR3 contains 14 residues. CDR3: CASSPILGATEAFF. As DNA, the CDR3 is TGTGCCAGCAGCCCTATATTAGGGGCGACTGAAGCTTTCTTT. The entire variable domain, with the rest obtained from reference TRBV3-1 and TRBJ1-1, is as follows: DTAVSQTPKYLVTQMGNDKSIKCEQNLGHDTMYWYKQDSKKFLKIMFSYNNKELIINETVPNRFSPKSPDKAHLNLHINSLELGDSAVYFCASSPILGATEAFFGQGTRLTVV.

The chain carries TRBV29-1 and TRBJ2-7; a possible D gene is TRBD1 (8 bases). CDR1 and CDR2 (germline): SQVTM, ANQGSEA. Between the trimmed V and J ends, which lost 6 bases and 0 bases, there was a span of 12 bases. The CDR3 runs 13 residues. CDR3 sequence: CSVTGGDSYEQYF. The CDR3 DNA reads TGCAGCGTCACAGGGGGGGACTCCTACGAGCAGTACTTC.

The gene calls are TRBV20-1 and TRBJ1-1, with D possibly matching TRBD1 (5 bases). Germline loops: CDR1 DFQATT, CDR2 SNEGSKA (reference sequence). The CDR3 runs to 14 residues. V was cut by 3 bases and J by 3 bases, with 14 bases left in between. This CDR3 reads CSARAGLGDTEAFF. The CDR3 DNA follows: TGCAGTGCTAGGGCAGGGCTGGGGGACACTGAAGCTTTCTTT.

This chain connects TRBV6-5 to TRBJ1-2; perhaps TRBD1 as D (5 bases). CDR1 is MNHEY and CDR2 is SVGAGI in the germline V gene. Trimming cost V 6 bases and J 8 bases, with 16 bases left between them. This CDR3 is built from 13 residues. The CDR3 coding sequence is TGTGCCAGCAGGGTGTCAGGGTCGGGAGGCTACACCTTC. It is translated as CASRVSGSGGYTF.

The rearrangement uses TRBV9 and TRBJ2-5, with TRBD2 matching 7 bases. V was clipped by 0 bases and J by 5 bases; unmatched bases: 7. Per germline, CDR1 SGDLS and CDR2 YYNGEE. CDR3 length: 15 residues. The CDR3 region is CASSVELGGLETQYF. The DNA of the CDR3 is TGTGCCAGCAGCGTAGAGTTGGGAGGGCTGGAGACCCAGTACTTC.

The chain carries TRBV3-1 and TRBJ2-3; TRBD2 aligns across 12 bases. Germline CDR1 reads LGHDT; CDR2 reads YNNKEL (reference sequence). The CDR3 contains 18 residues. V was pared by 1 base and J by 0 bases, with 5 bases of the junction left unmatched. CDR3 sequence reads: CASSQGTSGDLSTDTQYF. CDR3 DNA: TGTGCCAGCAGCCAAGGGACTAGCGGGGACTTGAGCACAGATACGCAGTATTTT.

This sequence joins TRBV15 and TRBJ2-7; 11 nucleotides agree with TRBD2. Germline CDR1 LNHNV, CDR2 YYDKDF (reference sequence). The CDR3 is 14 residues long. V trimming: 4 bases; J trimming: 4 bases; junction bases outside the gene matches: 3. Written as DNA, the CDR3 is TGTGCCACCAGCACCGGGACTAGCGGTTACGAGCAGTACTTC. Its protein product is CATSTGTSGYEQYF.

The gene calls are TRBV6-2 or TRBV6-3 and TRBJ2-2, with TRBD1 matching 7 bases. CDR1 and CDR2 (germline): MNHEY, SVGEGT. Unmatched junction bases numbered 8, after V lost 7 bases and J lost 3 bases. There are 15 residues in the CDR3. CDR3 nucleotides: TGTGCCAGCAATGAGGGGACAGTGGACACCGGGGAGCTGTTTTTT. It is translated as CASNEGTVDTGELFF.

The chain employs TRBV25-1 and TRBJ2-7; TRBD2 aligns across 10 bases. The CDR3 loop spans 15 amino acids. The V and J ends lost 3 bases and 6 bases, in that order; junction bases with no gene match: 8. Per germline, CDR1 MGHDK and CDR2 SYGVNS. CDR3 residues: CASSDPLAGVTEQYF. For the CDR3, the DNA is TGTGCCAGCAGTGATCCGCTAGCGGGAGTTACCGAGCAGTACTTC.

This chain links TRBV21-1 with TRBJ1-6; the listed D gene, TRBD1, was not tested against the DNA. TRBV21-1 is deemed a pseudogene. CDR3 length: 15 residues. CDR3 sequence: CASSKNRSHNSPLHF. The CDR3 DNA reads as TGTGCCAGCAGCAAAAACAGGAGCCATAATTCACCCCTCCACTTT.

This chain joins TRBV12-3 or TRBV12-4 and TRBJ2-1, with D perhaps TRBD2 (5 bases). The CDR3 runs to 13 residues. V was cut by 7 bases and J by 7 bases, with 14 bases left in between. The CDR3 loop is CASTSLGVNEQFF. The DNA for the CDR3 is TGTGCCAGCACCTCCCTGGGAGTGAATGAGCAGTTCTTC.

The rearrangement links TRBV27 to TRBJ1-1; 8 nucleotides line up with TRBD1. The CDR3 covers 14 residues. The V gene's germline CDR1 is MNHEY and CDR2 SMNVEV (reference sequence). V dropped 5 bases and J dropped 1; count of bases not matched to a gene: 3. The DNA of the CDR3 is TGTGCCAGCAGTCCCGGACAGGGGAACACTGAAGCTTTCTTT. As protein: CASSPGQGNTEAFF.

CDR3 in DNA: TGTGCCAGCAGCTTAGGGCAGAGCGGGAGGGGGAATGAGCAGTTCTTC. Its protein product is CASSLGQSGRGNEQFF. This rearrangement joins TRBV7-9 to TRBJ2-1; 10 nucleotides agree with TRBD2. The germline V gene encodes CDR1 SEHNR and CDR2 FQNEAQ (reference sequence). V shed 1 base, J shed 7 bases, and the junction held 7 bases outside the gene matches. The CDR3 length is 16 residues.

The chain couples TRBV4-3 to TRBJ2-1; no definite D call. Germline V gene data show CDR1 as LGHNA and CDR2 as YSLEER. This CDR3 spans 17 amino acids. Deletions cut 0 bases from V and 3 bases from J, with 15 bases between. This CDR3 is CASSQDWADQSYNEQFF. The CDR3 DNA sequence: TGCGCCAGCAGCCAAGATTGGGCAGACCAAAGCTACAATGAGCAGTTCTTC.

The V call is TRBV3-1, the J call TRBJ2-7; D may match TRBD1 or TRBD2 (5 bases each). The CDR3 contains 18 residues. Between the trimmed V and J ends, which lost 0 bases and 0 bases, there was a span of 18 bases. Germline V CDR1 and CDR2: LGHDT, YNNKEL (reference sequence). The CDR3: CASSQERTGTRGSYEQYF. The CDR3 DNA reads as TGTGCCAGCAGCCAAGAGAGGACCGGGACCCGCGGCTCCTACGAGCAGTACTTC.

This clonotype showed up just once. The chain carries TRBV30 and TRBJ2-3, with 10 nucleotides matching TRBD1. CDR1 is GTSNPN, CDR2 SVGIG, per germline (reference sequence). The CDR3 has 14 residues. The trim removed 1 base at V and 4 bases at J, leaving 2 bases unmatched. In DNA, the CDR3 is TGTGCCTGGAGTGGCGGGACAGGGGCAGATACGCAGTATTTT. Residues: CAWSGGTGADTQYF.

This chain joins TRBV29-1 and TRBJ2-1; D remains ambiguous. The CDR3 is 13 residues long. Germline values: CDR1 SQVTM, CDR2 ANQGSEA. Deletions cut 3 bases from V and 1 base from J, with 7 bases between. The chain's CDR3 is CSVDGWSYNEQFF. The CDR3 DNA reads TGCAGCGTTGACGGGTGGTCCTACAATGAGCAGTTCTTC.

This clonotype was seen only once. The chain carries TRBV12-3 or TRBV12-4 and TRBJ2-7; TRBD1 agrees at 8 bases. CDR3 size: 16 residues. V was pared by 4 bases and J by 9 bases, with 17 bases of the junction left unmatched. CDR3 bases: TGTGCCAGCAGTTCCGCAGCCGGGACAGGACCCTCTAGGCAGTACTTC. Its protein product is CASSSAAGTGPSRQYF.

The rearrangement links TRBV5-4 to TRBJ2-1; 8 bases are shared with TRBD1. The length of the CDR3 is 12 residues. V trimming: 0 bases; J trimming: 10 bases; junction bases outside the gene matches: 0. Germline loops: CDR1 SGHNT, CDR2 YYREEE (reference sequence). The CDR3 is CASSLGTGEQFF. CDR3 DNA sequence: TGTGCCAGCAGCTTGGGGACAGGGGAGCAGTTCTTC.

J is TRBJ1-6 and V is TRBV28; TRBD1 matches 7 bases. The J segment lost 9 bases and the V segment lost 5 bases, leaving 10 bases of the junction unmatched. The CDR3 covers 15 residues. Looked up from germline, CDR1 is MDHEN and CDR2 is SYDVKM. The CDR3 region is CASSQGGGDSSPLHF. In DNA, the CDR3 is TGTGCCAGCAGTCAGGGAGGGGGCGATAGTTCACCCCTCCACTTT.

Only a few counts were recorded for this clonotype. This chain links TRBV29-1 with TRBJ2-1; 7 nucleotides match TRBD2. The V segment lost 3 bases and the J segment 5 bases; nucleotides outside the gene matches: 4. Germline CDR1 and CDR2: SQVTM and ANQGSEA. The CDR3 covers 13 residues. CDR3 amino acids: CSVEALADNEQFF. The DNA for the CDR3 is TGCAGCGTTGAGGCCCTAGCGGACAATGAGCAGTTCTTC.

This sequence joins TRBV11-3 and TRBJ2-7; 11 nucleotides agree with TRBD1. V trimming: 4 bases; J trimming: 5 bases; junction bases outside the gene matches: 4. Germline loops: CDR1 SGHNT, CDR2 YENEEA. The CDR3 covers 14 residues. This CDR3 reads CASSSGQGDHEQYF. CDR3 bases: TGTGCCAGCAGCTCGGGACAGGGGGACCACGAGCAGTACTTC.